This T cell receptor beta chain appears in the sequencing data of a study of a mutant IDH1 vaccine in newly diagnosed glioma. The overall study: Scheduled for weeks 1, 3, 5, 7, 11, 15, 19 and 23, eight vaccinations were given to patients. Sex distribution of treated patients was approximately 60% male and around 40% female; mean age was around 40 years. Radiotherapy, temozolomide, or both had been given previously, and both were given to most. Points from the study as a whole: Changes to the top peripheral T cell clonotypes appeared unrelated to pseudoprogression.

TCRdb keeps only in-frame clones here, not all; method: immunoSEQ multiplex PCR. The sample has tens of thousands of clones, around four fifths seen once. Note on this clone: Antigen: not known.

Stated time point: week 23, last vaccination. With topical imiquimod, each dose of the vaccine consisted of 300 ug of mutant IDH1 20-mer peptide. V gave up 3 bases and J gave up 1 base, with 9 bases separating them. Germline V gene sequence: CDR1 GTSNPN, CDR2 SVGIG (reference sequence). The CDR3 is made up of 13 amino acids. The V gene is TRBV30, the J gene TRBJ1-1; a weak D match, TRBD1 (5 bases). The sequences come from PBMCs, collected from a glioma patient whose treatment included an IDH1 peptide vaccine. The sequence was obtained from a man aged 50 or older with glioma. DNA of the CDR3: TGTGCCTGGAGCGGGGGGGGGAACACTGAAGCTTTCTTT. This translates into CAWSGGGNTEAFF.